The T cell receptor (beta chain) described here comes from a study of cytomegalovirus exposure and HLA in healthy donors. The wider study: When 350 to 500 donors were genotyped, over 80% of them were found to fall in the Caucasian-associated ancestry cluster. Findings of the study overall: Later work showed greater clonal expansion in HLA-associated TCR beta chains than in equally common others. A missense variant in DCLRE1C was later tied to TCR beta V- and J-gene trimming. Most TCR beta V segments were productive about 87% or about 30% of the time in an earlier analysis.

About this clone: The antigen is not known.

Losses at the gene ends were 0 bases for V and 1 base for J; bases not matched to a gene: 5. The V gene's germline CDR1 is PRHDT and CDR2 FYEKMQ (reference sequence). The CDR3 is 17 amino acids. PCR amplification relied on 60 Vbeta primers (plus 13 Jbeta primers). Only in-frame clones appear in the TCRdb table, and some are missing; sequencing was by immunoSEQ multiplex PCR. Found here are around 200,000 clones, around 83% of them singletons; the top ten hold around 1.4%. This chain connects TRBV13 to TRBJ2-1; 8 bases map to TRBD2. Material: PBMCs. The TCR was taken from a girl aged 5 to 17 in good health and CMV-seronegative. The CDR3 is CASSLGGLARSYNEQFF. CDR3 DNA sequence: TGTGCCAGCAGCTTAGGAGGACTAGCTAGGTCCTACAATGAGCAGTTCTTC.